The 21 T cell receptor beta chains presented below share a single source sample, sequenced in a study of cytomegalovirus exposure and HLA in healthy donors. The PCR was carried out with 60 Vbeta primers and 13 Jbeta primers. Here immunoSEQ multiplex PCR was the method, and the copy in TCRdb shows in-frame clones only, minus some. The repertoire holds 75,000 to 100,000 clones, about 8% seen once, with 2.3% in the top ten. What was sequenced was PBMCs. Receptors were obtained from a man aged 45-60 years in good health and CMV-seronegative.

The chain recombines TRBV30 with TRBJ2-1; 10 positions match TRBD2. The V and J ends lost 0 bases and 7 bases, in that order; junction bases with no gene match: 6. The CDR3 contains 15 residues. CDR1 GTSNPN and CDR2 SVGIG come from the germline V gene (reference sequence). The DNA for the CDR3 is TGTGCCTGGAGTGTCGGCCTAGCGGGAGCTAATGAGCAGTTCTTC. Translated, it gives CAWSVGLAGANEQFF.

The table lists this clone with a few counts. CDR3 DNA sequence: TGTGCCAGCATCCCGAGGGGAGGGTGGTATGGCTACACCTTC. As protein: CASIPRGGWYGYTF. The chain joins TRBV2 to TRBJ1-2, with D tentatively TRBD1 (5 bases). Germline values: CDR1 SNHLY, CDR2 FYNNEI. The CDR3 length is 14 residues. Trimming took 7 bases from V and 5 from J, leaving 17 bases between them.

V and J are TRBV11-2 and TRBJ1-2; the match to TRBD1 covers 8 bases. Trimming cost V 6 bases and J 2 bases; bases outside gene matches: 17. CDR3 length: 18 amino acids. CDR1 is SGHAT and CDR2 is FQNNGV in the germline V gene. The CDR3, as DNA: TGTGCCAGCAGATCCATGCGGGACAGGCCCCGGATGAACTATGGCTACACCTTC. This translates into CASRSMRDRPRMNYGYTF.

The table lists this clone with a few counts. The chain employs TRBV7-2 and TRBJ1-4; D gene ambiguous. Germline CDR1 SGHTA, CDR2 FQGNSA. The CDR3 consists of 15 residues. Deletions cut 5 bases from V and 1 base from J, with 11 bases between. In DNA, the CDR3 is TGTGCCAGCAGCCAAGGGAGGGTAACTAATGAAAAACTGTTTTTT. Its translation: CASSQGRVTNEKLFF.

This clone occurred a few times. The chain recombines TRBV10-3 with TRBJ2-3; TRBD2 aligns across 12 bases. Losses at the gene ends were 6 bases for V and 4 bases for J; bases not matched to a gene: 2. Germline CDR1 is ENHRY and CDR2 is SYGVKD. The CDR3 extends over 14 amino acids. The CDR3 DNA follows: TGTGCCATCAGGGCTAGCGGGGGGGCAGATACGCAGTATTTT. It codes for CAIRASGGADTQYF.

The chain combines TRBV19 with TRBJ2-1, with D maybe TRBD1 (6 bases). Trimming stripped 6 bases from V and 2 bases from J, with 11 bases between. This CDR3 is 14 amino acids long. Germline V gene lookup returns CDR1 LNHDA and CDR2 SQIVND (reference sequence). CDR3 amino acids: CASSAPGAYNEQFF. Here the CDR3 DNA reads TGTGCCAGTAGCGCGCCAGGGGCCTACAATGAGCAGTTCTTC.

This clone appeared a few times. This chain uses TRBV11-2 with TRBJ2-7; D is uncertain. The CDR3 extends over 13 amino acids. Looked up from germline, CDR1 is SGHAT and CDR2 is FQNNGV. V dropped 3 bases and J dropped 2 bases, with 8 bases sitting between them. The CDR3 loop reads CASSLVRAYEQYF. The CDR3 nucleotides read TGTGCCAGCAGCTTGGTGCGTGCCTACGAGCAGTACTTC.

The J gene is TRBJ2-7, the V gene TRBV29-1, with 9 bases identical to TRBD1. Trimming removed 2 bases from V and 4 bases from J; junction bases left unmatched: 3. Looked up from germline, CDR1 is SQVTM and CDR2 is ANQGSEA. This CDR3 is built from 13 residues. The CDR3 sequence: CSVERGQGYEQYF. CDR3 nucleotides: TGCAGCGTTGAAAGGGGACAGGGTTACGAGCAGTACTTC.

The chain employs TRBV2 and TRBJ2-3; TRBD2 agrees at 13 bases. The CDR3 runs 15 residues. V trimming: 5 bases; J trimming: 5 bases; junction bases outside the gene matches: 4. The germline gives CDR1 SNHLY, CDR2 FYNNEI. The CDR3 nucleotides are TGTGCCAGCAGTACTAGCGGGAGGGTGGAAGATACGCAGTATTTT. Encoded protein: CASSTSGRVEDTQYF.

This clone was seen more than once but under ten times. The CDR3 protein is CASSYEGQDYEKLFF. The CDR3 bases are TGTGCCAGCAGTTACGAGGGACAGGACTATGAAAAACTGTTTTTT. The rearrangement links TRBV6-6 to TRBJ1-4; 8 bases fit TRBD1. The germline V gene has CDR1 MNHNY and CDR2 SVGAGI (reference sequence). This CDR3 comprises 15 residues. V lost 2 bases, J lost 6 bases, and 5 bases stayed unmatched.

The table lists this clone with a few counts. This rearrangement joins TRBV19 to TRBJ2-2; no clear D. The CDR3 covers 14 residues. CDR1 and CDR2 from the germline V gene are LNHDA and SQIVND (reference sequence). The V end was cut by 4 bases, the J end by 0 bases, with 6 bases between. For the CDR3, the DNA is TGTGCCAGTAGTACTAGGACGAACACCGGGGAGCTGTTTTTT. Its translation: CASSTRTNTGELFF.

V and J are TRBV30 and TRBJ1-4, with 11 nucleotides matching TRBD1. V was pared by 0 bases and J by 6 bases, with 3 bases of the junction left unmatched. The CDR3 has 15 amino acids. Germline assignment: CDR1 GTSNPN and CDR2 SVGIG (reference sequence). CDR3 protein: CAWSVRGQGDEKLFF. In DNA, the CDR3 is TGTGCCTGGAGTGTACGGGGACAGGGGGATGAAAAACTGTTTTTT. Looking up the rest from reference TRBV30 and TRBJ1-4 gives the full variable domain: SQTIHQWPATLVQPVGSPLSLECTVEGTSNPNLYWYRQAAGRGLQLLFYSVGIGQISSEVPQNLSASRPQDRQFILSSKKLLLSDSGFYLCAWSVRGQGDEKLFFGSGTQLSVL.

In this sample, this clone turned up a few times. The genes are TRBV28 and TRBJ2-7; D remains ambiguous. V lost 3 bases and J 7 bases, leaving 7 bases between the germline ends. Germline lookup yields CDR1 MDHEN and CDR2 SYDVKM. CDR3 length equals 11 residues. The DNA for the CDR3 is TGTGCCAGCAGTTTGACTGGGGAGCAGTACTTC. Translated, it gives CASSLTGEQYF.

The chain recombines TRBV28 with TRBJ1-4, with TRBD1 matching 7 bases. This CDR3 spans 15 amino acids. The germline CDR1 and CDR2 sequences are MDHEN and SYDVKM. V lost 1 base, J lost 4 bases, and 3 bases stayed unmatched. CDR3 in amino acids: CASSLLGTDNEKLFF. The DNA of the CDR3 is TGTGCCAGCAGTTTATTAGGGACAGATAATGAAAAACTGTTTTTT.

The V and J genes are TRBV7-8 and TRBJ1-5; 7 bases align to TRBD1. The germline V gene encodes CDR1 SGHVS and CDR2 FQNEAQ. Trimming at V came to 4 bases and at J to 4 bases, leaving 1 base not matched to a gene. CDR3 size: 13 residues. Here the CDR3 reads CASSSTGNQPQHF. The CDR3 DNA sequence: TGTGCCAGCAGCTCGACAGGGAATCAGCCCCAGCATTTT.

The chain couples TRBV7-9 to TRBJ2-1; tentatively, D is TRBD2 (6 bases). This CDR3 region has 14 residues. Germline CDR1 is SEHNR and CDR2 is FQNEAQ (reference sequence). Trimming shortened V by 3 bases and J by 3 bases, and 9 bases separated the two germline ends. The CDR3 is CASSFGGNYNEQFF. The CDR3 nucleotides read TGTGCCAGCAGCTTCGGGGGTAACTACAATGAGCAGTTCTTC.

This clone was counted between two and nine times. This rearrangement joins TRBV19 to TRBJ1-6, with a tentative D call TRBD1 (6 bases). Trimming shortened V by 7 bases and J by 9 bases, and 10 bases separated the two germline ends. This CDR3 is 12 amino acids long. Germline CDR1 reads LNHDA; CDR2 reads SQIVND (reference sequence). CDR3 in amino acids: CASNTGLSPLHF. As DNA, the CDR3 is TGTGCCAGTAATACAGGGCTTTCACCCCTCCACTTT.

This clone was detected only a few times. The rearrangement links TRBV4-3 to TRBJ2-7; no definite D call. The CDR3 is 13 amino acids. The V and J ends lost 0 bases and 6 bases respectively, with 9 bases between them. Germline CDR1 reads LGHNA; CDR2 reads YSLEER. This CDR3 is CASSQDWATEQYF. The CDR3 DNA sequence: TGCGCCAGCAGCCAAGATTGGGCTACCGAGCAGTACTTC.

In its sample, this clone was seen a few times. The chain employs TRBV7-2 and TRBJ2-1; 7 bases are a match to TRBD1. Germline CDR1 and CDR2: SGHTA and FQGNSA. This CDR3 comprises 14 residues. V was pared by 5 bases and J by 4 bases, with 5 bases of the junction left unmatched. Here the CDR3 DNA reads TGTGCCAGCAGCACCCGGGACAGTTACAATGAGCAGTTCTTC. This sequence encodes CASSTRDSYNEQFF.

This chain joins TRBV15 and TRBJ2-1, with D perhaps TRBD1 or TRBD2 (6 bases each). Germline values: CDR1 LNHNV, CDR2 YYDKDF (reference sequence). This CDR3 has 17 residues. The V end was cut by 5 bases, the J end by 9 bases, with 26 bases between. This CDR3 reads CATSGGGWAGVRAEQFF. CDR3 coding DNA: TGTGCCACCAGCGGAGGAGGGTGGGCAGGGGTTAGGGCTGAGCAGTTCTTC.

This clone was picked up a small number of times. The rearrangement uses TRBV29-1 and TRBJ2-2, with 9 bases that match TRBD1. V trimming: 7 bases; J trimming: 4 bases; junction bases outside the gene matches: 7. The CDR3 loop spans 14 amino acids. Germline-derived CDR1 and CDR2 are SQVTM and ANQGSEA. CDR3 bases: TGCAGCGGAAGGACAGGGGAGCCCACCGGGGAGCTGTTTTTT. Its translation: CSGRTGEPTGELFF.